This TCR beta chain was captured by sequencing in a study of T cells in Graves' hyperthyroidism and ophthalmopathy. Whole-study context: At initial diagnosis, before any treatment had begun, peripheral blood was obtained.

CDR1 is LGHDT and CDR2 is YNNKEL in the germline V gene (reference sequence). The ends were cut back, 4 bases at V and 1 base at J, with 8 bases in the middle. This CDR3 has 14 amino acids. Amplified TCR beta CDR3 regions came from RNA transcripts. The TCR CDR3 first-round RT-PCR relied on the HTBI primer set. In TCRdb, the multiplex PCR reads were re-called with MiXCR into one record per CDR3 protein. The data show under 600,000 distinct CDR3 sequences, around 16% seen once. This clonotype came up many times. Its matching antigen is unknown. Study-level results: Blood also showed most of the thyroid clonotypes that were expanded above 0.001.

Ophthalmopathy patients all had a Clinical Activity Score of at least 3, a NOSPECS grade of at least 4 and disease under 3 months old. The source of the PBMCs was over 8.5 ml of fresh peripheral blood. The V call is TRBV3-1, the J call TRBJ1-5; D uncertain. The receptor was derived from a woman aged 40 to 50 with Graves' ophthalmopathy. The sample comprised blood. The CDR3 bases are TGTGCCAGCAGCCCGACGGACAGCAATCAGCCCCAGCATTTT. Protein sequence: CASSPTDSNQPQHF.